Listed below are T cell receptor beta chains from one sample, sequenced in a study of CD8 T cells in ankylosing spondylitis. TCRdb recomputed calls from the 5' RACE reads with MiXCR, one row per CDR3 protein. The data contain a few hundred thousand distinct CDR3 sequences, roughly 20% of them singletons. The material sequenced was blood, either unsorted or a sorted T cell fraction (not recorded which). The receptors come from a male donor with ankylosing spondylitis or in good health (not recorded which). Both conserved end residues are part of each CDR3. A D gene is named only where the DNA matches it firmly. Clone sizes are given selectively: once, few, many, or a class where the clone is expanded.

V gene: TRBV27; J gene: TRBJ1-4; clone size: few; D gene: -; CDR3 DNA: TGTGCCAGCAGTGATTTGTTGGGAGGACATGAAAAACTGTTTTTT; CDR3 protein: CASSDLLGGHEKLFF
V gene: TRBV20-1; J gene: TRBJ2-1; clone size: many; D gene: TRBD2; CDR3 DNA: TGCAGTGCTAGAGATACTAGCGGGAGCGATGAGCAGTTCTTC; CDR3 protein: CSARDTSGSDEQFF
V gene: TRBV15; J gene: TRBJ1-2; clone size: -; D gene: -; CDR3 DNA: TGTGCCACCAGCAGAGATGGACCGGTCCCAAAGGGCGGCTATGGCTACACCTTC; CDR3 protein: CATSRDGPVPKGGYGYTF
V gene: TRBV5-1; J gene: TRBJ2-3; clone size: few; D gene: -; CDR3 DNA: TGCGCCAGCAGCTTCGGAGGGGACACAGCAGATACGCAGTATTTT; CDR3 protein: CASSFGGDTADTQYF
V gene: TRBV5-1; J gene: TRBJ1-1; clone size: -; D gene: -; CDR3 DNA: TGCGCCAGCAGCTTGTTGGCAGGGACGGGCACTGAAGCTTTCTTT; CDR3 protein: CASSLLAGTGTEAFF
V gene: TRBV12-3/TRBV12-4; J gene: TRBJ1-4; clone size: few; D gene: -; CDR3 DNA: TGTGCCAGCTGGGACGGGGGTGAAAAACTGTTTTTT; CDR3 protein: CASWDGGEKLFF
V gene: TRBV7-3; J gene: TRBJ2-1; clone size: few; D gene: -; CDR3 DNA: TGTGCCAGCAGCACTCAAGGGGTAGGTGAGCAGTTCTTC; CDR3 protein: CASSTQGVGEQFF
V gene: TRBV20-1; J gene: TRBJ1-6; clone size: -; D gene: -; CDR3 DNA: TGCAGTGCTATACAAGGGGGCTATAATTCACCCCTCCACTTT; CDR3 protein: CSAIQGGYNSPLHF
V gene: TRBV7-3; J gene: TRBJ2-1; clone size: -; D gene: TRBD2; CDR3 DNA: TGTGCCAGCAGCGCTGAAGGAATAGCGGGAGGGGTGTACAATGAGCAGTTCTTC; CDR3 protein: CASSAEGIAGGVYNEQFF
V gene: TRBV28; J gene: TRBJ2-1; clone size: -; D gene: -; CDR3 DNA: TGTGCCAGCAGTTTAGGTAGTCAGAATGAGCAGTTCTTC; CDR3 protein: CASSLGSQNEQFF
V gene: TRBV5-1; J gene: TRBJ1-1; clone size: few; D gene: -; CDR3 DNA: TGCGCCAGCAGCTTGGTAGGGCGGGGAATGAACACTGAAGCTTTCTTT; CDR3 protein: CASSLVGRGMNTEAFF
V gene: TRBV9; J gene: TRBJ1-2; clone size: many; D gene: -; CDR3 DNA: TGTGCCAGCAGCGTCGGGGGGTCCTATGGCTACACCTTC; CDR3 protein: CASSVGGSYGYTF
V gene: TRBV20-1; J gene: TRBJ2-1; clone size: -; D gene: TRBD2; CDR3 DNA: TGCAGTGCTAGCTTCGGGGGCGGGAGGGCGAATGAGCAGTTCTTC; CDR3 protein: CSASFGGGRANEQFF
V gene: TRBV12-3/TRBV12-4; J gene: TRBJ2-3; clone size: many; D gene: -; CDR3 DNA: TGTGCCAGCAGAGTATACGGGGGAGGTTCCACAGATACGCAGTATTTT; CDR3 protein: CASRVYGGGSTDTQYF
V gene: TRBV24-1; J gene: TRBJ2-5; clone size: many; D gene: TRBD1; CDR3 DNA: TGTGCCACCAGTAACAGGGGTCAGACCCAGTACTTC; CDR3 protein: CATSNRGQTQYF
V gene: TRBV27; J gene: TRBJ2-1; clone size: few; D gene: TRBD2; CDR3 DNA: TGTGCCAGCAGACTAGCGGGAGGGCCAGATGAGCAGTTCTTC; CDR3 protein: CASRLAGGPDEQFF
V gene: TRBV20-1; J gene: TRBJ1-5; clone size: many; D gene: TRBD1; CDR3 DNA: TGCAGTGCTAGGGACAGGGCCCCCAATCAGCCCCAGCATTTT; CDR3 protein: CSARDRAPNQPQHF
V gene: TRBV14; J gene: TRBJ2-2; clone size: -; D gene: -; CDR3 DNA: TGTGCCAGCAGCCGTAAGGAGGCCGGGGAGCTGTTTTTT; CDR3 protein: CASSRKEAGELFF
V gene: TRBV30; J gene: TRBJ2-3; clone size: many; D gene: -; CDR3 DNA: TGTGCCTGGACCGAGGCGGTTACAGATACGCAGTATTTT; CDR3 protein: CAWTEAVTDTQYF
V gene: TRBV12-3/TRBV12-4; J gene: TRBJ1-2; clone size: many; D gene: TRBD1; CDR3 DNA: TGTGCCAGCAGTTTTTCCTGGGACAGGGATTCTAACTATGGCTACACCTTC; CDR3 protein: CASSFSWDRDSNYGYTF